A selection of T cell receptor beta chains follows, all from one sample in a study of T cell responses to AZD1222 COVID-19 vaccine. TCRdb's table, derived via immunoSEQ multiplex PCR, lists solely in-frame clones and lacks some. The sample lists 80,000 or so clones; 90% to 95% were seen once. Sample: peripheral blood, taken on day 0 of MenACWY control vaccination. The receptors here all came from an adult in good health. The CDR3 runs from the conserved cysteine through the conserved F or W. A D gene is named only where the DNA matches it firmly. Size values are once, few and many counts, or a class for expanded clones, and some rows have none.

>13|TRBJ2-1|TRBV3-1/TRBV3-2|-|-
TGTGCCAGCAGCCAAGGTCAGTTTAATGAGCAGTTCTTC
CASSQGQFNEQFF
>15|TRBJ2-3|TRBV18|-|TRBD2
TGTGCCAGCTCACCTCTAGCGGGAGTTTCAGATACGCAGTATTTT
CASSPLAGVSDTQYF
>15|TRBJ2-5|TRBV19|-|TRBD1
TGTGCCAGTAGTCCGGGGACAGCCTTTCAAGAGACCCAGTACTTC
CASSPGTAFQETQYF
>16|TRBJ1-6|TRBV15|-|-
TGTGCCACCAGCAGTGACTCCAGGGAGGTGAATTCACCCCTCCACTTT
CATSSDSREVNSPLHF
>14|TRBJ1-2|TRBV6-5|-|TRBD1
TGTGCCAGCAGTTACCAGGGGGCTAACTATGGCTACACCTTC
CASSYQGANYGYTF
>15|TRBJ1-4|TRBV9|-|-
TGTGCCAGCAGCTTGGGAGGGGGAACTAATGAAAAACTGTTTTTT
CASSLGGGTNEKLFF
>14|TRBJ2-3|TRBV6-5|-|TRBD2
TGTGCCAGCAGTTACCTAGCGGGAGGAGATACGCAGTATTTT
CASSYLAGGDTQYF
>14|TRBJ2-7|TRBV5-5|-|-
TGTGCCAGCAATCCTTCGGCGGGAACCTACGAGCAGTACTTC
CASNPSAGTYEQYF
>13|TRBJ1-1|TRBV7-9|-|-
TGTGCCAGCAGCTCATCTACAGGAAGTGAAGCTTTCTTT
CASSSSTGSEAFF
>14|TRBJ2-3|TRBV24-1|-|TRBD2
TGTGCCACCAAGGGGACTAGCGCTTCAGATACGCAGTATTTT
CATKGTSASDTQYF
>13|TRBJ1-5|TRBV11-2|-|-
TGTGCCAGCAGCGACGGTCCCAATCAGCCCCAGCATTTT
CASSDGPNQPQHF
>11|TRBJ1-5|TRBV5-1|-|-
TGCGCCAGCACCAGGGTTCAGCCCCAGCATTTT
CASTRVQPQHF
>11|TRBJ2-5|TRBV27|-|-
TGTGCCAGCAGTTCCCAAGAGACCCAGTACTTC
CASSSQETQYF
>11|TRBJ2-3|TRBV2|-|-
TGTGCCAGCATAGAGGCAGATACGCAGTATTTT
CASIEADTQYF
>16|TRBJ1-6|TRBV27|-|-
TGTGCCAGCAGTTTGGGTGCGACGTCCTATAATTCACCCCTCCACTTT
CASSLGATSYNSPLHF
>13|TRBJ1-2|TRBV1|-|-
TGCACCAGCAGCCTAAGGACCCGGCGGGGCTACACCTTC
CTSSLRTRRGYTF
>13|TRBJ1-1|TRBV6-5|few|-
TGTGCCAGCAGTTATACAGGGAATACTGAAGCTTTCTTT
CASSYTGNTEAFF
>14|TRBJ1-4|TRBV19|-|-
TGTGCCAGTAGTATCCGTCTAACTAATGAAAAACTGTTTTTT
CASSIRLTNEKLFF
>13|TRBJ1-1|TRBV5-6|-|-
TGTGCCAGCAGCTTGGGGTCAGCGCAGAAGTCCTTCTTT
CASSLGSAQKSFF
>13|TRBJ1-6|TRBV3-1/TRBV3-2|-|TRBD1
TGTGCCAGCGGGGACAGGGAAAACTCACCCCTCCACTTT
CASGDRENSPLHF
>13|TRBJ2-5|TRBV30|-|-
TGTGCCTGGAGTGTACGGGACCCGGAGACCCAGTACTTC
CAWSVRDPETQYF
>15|TRBJ1-2|TRBV13|-|-
TGTGCCAGCAGCTCCCGCCGGAGGACCGACTATGGCTACACCTTC
CASSSRRRTDYGYTF
>15|TRBJ1-5|TRBV6-5|-|TRBD1
TGTGCCAGCAGACTCGACAGGGCTGCGGATCAGCCCCAGCATTTT
CASRLDRAADQPQHF
>12|TRBJ1-2|TRBV29-1|-|-
TGCAGCGTGTCGACGGGGAGCTATGGCTACACCTTC
CSVSTGSYGYTF
>16|TRBJ1-3|TRBV7-9|-|TRBD1
TGTGCCAGCAGCCCTCGGACAGGGAGCTCTGGAAACACCATATATTTT
CASSPRTGSSGNTIYF
>14|TRBJ1-5|TRBV30|-|-
TGTGCCTGGGCTAAACAGGGTAGCAATCAGCCCCAGCATTTT
CAWAKQGSNQPQHF
>13|TRBJ1-2|TRBV18|-|-
TGTGCCAGCTCAGAGCAAACTAACTATGGCTACACCTTC
CASSEQTNYGYTF
>13|TRBJ2-7|TRBV19|-|-
TGTGCCAGTAGTTCACAGGGCAGATACGAGCAGTACTTC
CASSSQGRYEQYF
>13|TRBJ1-5|TRBV18|-|-
TGTGCCAGCTCCTCCGGTGAGGGTCAGCCCCAGCATTTT
CASSSGEGQPQHF
>13|TRBJ1-5|TRBV6-6|-|TRBD1
TGTGCCAGCAGTGGGACAGGGCCTCAGCCCCAGCATTTT
CASSGTGPQPQHF
>14|TRBJ2-3|TRBV3-1/TRBV3-2|once|-
TGTGCCAGCAGCCAGGGACCGGAGGGAGATACGCAGTATTTT
CASSQGPEGDTQYF
>15|TRBJ2-1|TRBV7-2|-|-
TGTGCCAGCAGCTTAGATGAGCGGGTTCAGGATGAGCAGTTCTTC
CASSLDERVQDEQFF
>15|TRBJ1-4|TRBV2|-|-
TGTGCCAGTCGAGGGGGGGGATTGACTAATGAAAAACTGTTTTTT
CASRGGGLTNEKLFF
>15|TRBJ1-3|TRBV5-5|-|-
TGTGCCAGCAGCACCTTAGACAGCTCTGGAAACACCATATATTTT
CASSTLDSSGNTIYF
>13|TRBJ2-7|TRBV6-4|-|TRBD2
TGTGCCTTTGAGAGCGGGGAAACCTACGAGCAGTACTTC
CAFESGETYEQYF
>15|TRBJ1-3|TRBV6-5|once|-
TGTGCCAGCACCCAAGGGTGGGCCTCTGGAAACACCATATATTTT
CASTQGWASGNTIYF
>13|TRBJ1-6|TRBV5-4|-|-
TGTGCCAGCAGCTTGCAGGGAGGATCACCCCTCCACTTT
CASSLQGGSPLHF
>13|TRBJ1-3|TRBV7-9|-|-
TGTGCCAGCAGCTTAGCTGCTGGAAACACCATATATTTT
CASSLAAGNTIYF
>15|TRBJ1-1|TRBV4-2|-|-
TGTGCCAGCAGCCAAGAAACAGGGATAGGGACTGAAGCTTTCTTT
CASSQETGIGTEAFF
>11|TRBJ2-7|TRBV5-5|-|-
TGTGCCAGCAGCTGGGAGAGCGAGCAGTACTTC
CASSWESEQYF